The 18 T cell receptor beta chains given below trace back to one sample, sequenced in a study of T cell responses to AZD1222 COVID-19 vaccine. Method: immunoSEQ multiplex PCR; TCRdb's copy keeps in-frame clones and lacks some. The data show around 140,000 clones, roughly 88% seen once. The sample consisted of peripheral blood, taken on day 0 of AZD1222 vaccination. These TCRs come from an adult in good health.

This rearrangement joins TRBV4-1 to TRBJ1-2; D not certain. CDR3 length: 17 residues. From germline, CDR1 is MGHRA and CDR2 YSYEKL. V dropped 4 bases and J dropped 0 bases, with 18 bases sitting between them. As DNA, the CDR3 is TGCGCCAGCAGCCGAAATTATCCGGACGGCACTAACTATGGCTACACCTTC. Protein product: CASSRNYPDGTNYGYTF.

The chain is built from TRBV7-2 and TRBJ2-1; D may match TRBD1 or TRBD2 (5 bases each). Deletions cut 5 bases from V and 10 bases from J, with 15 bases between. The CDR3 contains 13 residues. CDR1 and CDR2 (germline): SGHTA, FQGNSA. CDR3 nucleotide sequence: TGTGCCAGCAGCCGCTCGGGGACGAACGAGCAGTTCTTC. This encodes CASSRSGTNEQFF.

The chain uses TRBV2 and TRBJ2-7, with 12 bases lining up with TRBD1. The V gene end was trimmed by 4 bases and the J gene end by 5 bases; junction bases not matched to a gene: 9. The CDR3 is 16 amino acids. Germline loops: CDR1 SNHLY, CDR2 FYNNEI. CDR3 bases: TGTGCCAGCAGTGGACGTATGGGGACAGGGGGCCACGAGCAGTACTTC. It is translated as CASSGRMGTGGHEQYF.

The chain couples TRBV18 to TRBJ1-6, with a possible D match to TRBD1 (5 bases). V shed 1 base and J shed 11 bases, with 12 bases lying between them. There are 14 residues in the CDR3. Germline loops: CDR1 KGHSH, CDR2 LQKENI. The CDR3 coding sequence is TGTGCCAGCTCACCACAGGGCCCGGGGGCACCCCTCCACTTT. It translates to CASSPQGPGAPLHF.

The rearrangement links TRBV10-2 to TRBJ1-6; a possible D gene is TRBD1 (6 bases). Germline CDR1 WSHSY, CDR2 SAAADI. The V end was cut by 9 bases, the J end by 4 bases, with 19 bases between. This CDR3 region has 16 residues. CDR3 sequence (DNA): TGCGCCAGTGATCCGGCCCAGGGACAATATAATTCACCCCTCCACTTT. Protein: CASDPAQGQYNSPLHF.

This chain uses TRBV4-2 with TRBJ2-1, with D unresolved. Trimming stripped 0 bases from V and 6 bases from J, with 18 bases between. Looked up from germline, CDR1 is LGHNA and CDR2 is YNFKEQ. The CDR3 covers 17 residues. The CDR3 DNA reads TGTGCCAGCAGCCAAGATCTGCTACGCCGCCCTCCCAATGAGCAGTTCTTC. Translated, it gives CASSQDLLRRPPNEQFF.

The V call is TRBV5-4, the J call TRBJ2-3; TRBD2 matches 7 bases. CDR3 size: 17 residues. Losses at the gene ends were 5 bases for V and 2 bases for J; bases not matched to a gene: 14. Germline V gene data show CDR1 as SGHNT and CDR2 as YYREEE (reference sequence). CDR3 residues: CASSPPPLREYTDTQYF. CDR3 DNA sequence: TGTGCCAGCAGTCCTCCCCCATTGCGGGAGTACACAGATACGCAGTATTTT.

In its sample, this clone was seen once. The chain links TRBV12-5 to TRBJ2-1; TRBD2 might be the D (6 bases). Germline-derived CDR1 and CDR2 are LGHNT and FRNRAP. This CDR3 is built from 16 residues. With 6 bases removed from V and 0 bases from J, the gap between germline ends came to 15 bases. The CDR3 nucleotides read TGTGCTAGTGGGGGTAGCGGTGGGGCCTCCTACAATGAGCAGTTCTTC. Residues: CASGGSGGASYNEQFF.

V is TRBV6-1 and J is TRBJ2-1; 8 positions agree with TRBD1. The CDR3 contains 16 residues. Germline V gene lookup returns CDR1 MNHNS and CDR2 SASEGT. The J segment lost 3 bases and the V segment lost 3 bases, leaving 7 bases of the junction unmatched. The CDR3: CASSESRQGSYNEQFF. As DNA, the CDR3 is TGTGCCAGCAGTGAGTCACGACAGGGGAGCTACAATGAGCAGTTCTTC.

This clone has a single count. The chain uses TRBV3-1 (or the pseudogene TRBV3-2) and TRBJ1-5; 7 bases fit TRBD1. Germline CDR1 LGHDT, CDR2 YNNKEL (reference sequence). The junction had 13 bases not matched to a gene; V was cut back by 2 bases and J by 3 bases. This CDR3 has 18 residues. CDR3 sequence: CASSQLPIGGTANQPQHF. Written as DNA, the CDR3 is TGTGCCAGCAGCCAACTTCCAATAGGGGGGACAGCCAATCAGCCCCAGCATTTT.

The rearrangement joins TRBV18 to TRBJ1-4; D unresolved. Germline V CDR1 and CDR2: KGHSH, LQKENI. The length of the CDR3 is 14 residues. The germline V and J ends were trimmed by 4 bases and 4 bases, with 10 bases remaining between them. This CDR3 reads CASSLLAGNEKLFF. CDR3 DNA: TGTGCCAGCTCACTCCTGGCTGGTAATGAAAAACTGTTTTTT.

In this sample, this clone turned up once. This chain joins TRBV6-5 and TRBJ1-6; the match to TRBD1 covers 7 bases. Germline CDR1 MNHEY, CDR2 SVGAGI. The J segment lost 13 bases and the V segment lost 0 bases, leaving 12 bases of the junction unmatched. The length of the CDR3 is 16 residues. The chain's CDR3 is CASSYSFTGDLGPLHF. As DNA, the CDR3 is TGTGCCAGCAGTTACTCGTTCACAGGGGATCTGGGTCCCCTCCACTTT.

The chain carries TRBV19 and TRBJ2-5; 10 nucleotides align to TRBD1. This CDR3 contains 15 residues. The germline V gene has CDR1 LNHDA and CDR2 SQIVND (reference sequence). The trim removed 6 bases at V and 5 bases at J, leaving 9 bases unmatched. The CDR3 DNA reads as TGTGCCAGTAGCCCCGAGAGGACAGGGGGGGAGACCCAGTACTTC. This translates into CASSPERTGGETQYF.

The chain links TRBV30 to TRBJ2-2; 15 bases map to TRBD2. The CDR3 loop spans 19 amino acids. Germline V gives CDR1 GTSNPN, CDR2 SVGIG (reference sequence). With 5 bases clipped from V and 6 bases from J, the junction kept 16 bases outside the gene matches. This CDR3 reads CAWGLSSGTSGRRAGELFF. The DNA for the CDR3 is TGTGCCTGGGGCCTCTCGTCGGGGACTAGCGGGAGGCGGGCCGGGGAGCTGTTTTTT.

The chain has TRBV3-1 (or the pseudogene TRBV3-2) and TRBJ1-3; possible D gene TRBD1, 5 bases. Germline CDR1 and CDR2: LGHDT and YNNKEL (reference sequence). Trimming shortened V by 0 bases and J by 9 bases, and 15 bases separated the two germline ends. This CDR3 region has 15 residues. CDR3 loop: CASSQEVVLGATIYF. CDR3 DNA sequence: TGTGCCAGCAGCCAAGAAGTGGTCCTTGGGGCCACCATATATTTT.

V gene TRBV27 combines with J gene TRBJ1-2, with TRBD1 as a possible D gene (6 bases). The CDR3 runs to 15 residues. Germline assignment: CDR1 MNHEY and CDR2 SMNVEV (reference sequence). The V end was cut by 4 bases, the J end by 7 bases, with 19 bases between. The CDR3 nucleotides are TGTGCCAGCAGTTCAGGATCCGGCGTCAGGGGTGGCTACACCTTC. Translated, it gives CASSSGSGVRGGYTF.

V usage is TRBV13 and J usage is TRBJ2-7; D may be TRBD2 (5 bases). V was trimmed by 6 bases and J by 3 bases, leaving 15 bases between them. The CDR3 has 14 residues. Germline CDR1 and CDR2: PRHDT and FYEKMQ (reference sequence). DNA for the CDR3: TGTGCCAGCAGACCGATCGGGGAAGGCTACGAGCAGTACTTC. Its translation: CASRPIGEGYEQYF.

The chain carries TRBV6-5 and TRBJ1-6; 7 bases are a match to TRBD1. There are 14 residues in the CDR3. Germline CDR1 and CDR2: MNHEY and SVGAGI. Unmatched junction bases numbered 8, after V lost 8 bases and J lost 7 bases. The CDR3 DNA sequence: TGTGCCAGCTCCGCTCGACAGGGCAATTCACCCCTCCACTTT. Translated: CASSARQGNSPLHF.